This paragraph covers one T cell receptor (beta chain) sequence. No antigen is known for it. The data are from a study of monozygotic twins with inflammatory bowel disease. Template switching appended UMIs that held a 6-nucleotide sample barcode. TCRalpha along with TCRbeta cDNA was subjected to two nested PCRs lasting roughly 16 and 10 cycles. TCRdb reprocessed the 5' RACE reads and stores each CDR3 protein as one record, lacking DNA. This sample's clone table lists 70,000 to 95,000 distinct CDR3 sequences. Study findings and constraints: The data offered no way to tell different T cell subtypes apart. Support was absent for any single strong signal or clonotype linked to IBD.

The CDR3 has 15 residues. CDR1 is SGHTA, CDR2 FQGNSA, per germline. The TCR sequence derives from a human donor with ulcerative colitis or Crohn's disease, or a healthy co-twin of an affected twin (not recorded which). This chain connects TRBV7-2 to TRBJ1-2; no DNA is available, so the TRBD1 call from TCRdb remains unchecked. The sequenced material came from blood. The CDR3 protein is CASSLVGQGESGYTF.